This T cell receptor beta chain was sequenced during a study of OX40 agonist ivuxolimab in advanced cancers. For context, the study as a whole: Ivuxolimab was an agonistic, fully human IgG2 monoclonal antibody directed against OX40 (CD134), a costimulatory receptor. The monotherapy dose-escalation portion (N = 52 patients) of the phase I ivuxolimab trial is reported in the paper. Peripheral TCRbeta sequencing was intended to test whether TCR sequence diversity was altered and clonal T-cell expansion was caused by ivuxolimab. Patients were allowed to have had prior anti-PD-1, anti-PD-L1 or anti-CTLA-4 therapy, and around 40% of the dose-escalation patients had previously received checkpoint inhibitors. In the dose-escalation cohort, 70% to 85% of patients were male, and the mean age was 60 years with a range of roughly 20 to 80. Among the approximately 50 dose-escalation patients, roughly 20 had hepatocellular carcinoma, 15 or so melanoma, 9 renal cell carcinoma and 9 head and neck cancer. Three dose-escalation patients achieved partial responses, one with hepatocellular carcinoma and two with cutaneous melanoma. Intravenous ivuxolimab was administered to patients every 2 weeks at six dose levels: 0.01, 0.1, 0.3, 1.5, 3 and 10 mg/kg.

V trim: 4 bases; J trim: 5 bases; unmatched bases: 9. The CDR3 spans 16 residues, from the cysteine through the phenylalanine. Solely the CDR3 DNA is kept, with 48 bases framed from the first base. From a lookup of the germline V gene, CDR1 and CDR2 are MDHEN and SYDVKM. Genomic DNA was extracted from sorted cells for sequencing of the TCRbeta CDR3 region. The immunoSEQ Assay was used for sequencing of TCRbeta CDR3 regions. Held by TCRdb, this immuneACCESS table contains in-frame sequences only and omits some clones. Under half of the omission traces to an unresolved V gene where checked; the cause of the rest is unknown. A total of approximately 23,000 clones appear in this sample, 80% to 85% of them only once. 30% to 45% of the sample is held by the ten biggest clonotypes. The trial excluded patients who had a history of autoimmune disease or were on systemic immunosuppression. Peripheral blood for TCR sequencing was collected from all dose cohorts at baseline, on cycle 4 day 1, and on cycle 7 day 1. Samples came from an open-label, multicenter, first-in-human phase I dose-escalation trial of ivuxolimab. Adults with locally advanced or metastatic melanoma, renal cell, hepatocellular, or head and neck squamous cell carcinoma were enrolled in the trial. Before TCR sequencing, CD4+ T cells and CD8+ T cells from peripheral blood were sorted into separate populations.

Overall study results and their limits: Low levels of normalized T-cell clonal expansion were also seen in some nonresponding patients. Clonal expansion of both CD4+ and CD8+ blood T cells was observed from baseline to week 6 at doses 0.1 to 3.0 mg/kg. In partial responders in the 0.1-3.0 mg/kg groups, normalized peripheral clonal expansion was found to be among the lowest, especially among CD8+ T cells. After ivuxolimab, more expanded clones were found on average in CD8+ T cells than in CD4+ T cells. Which antigens the clonally expanded peripheral T cells were specific for was not determined.

In the case of this clone: Which antigen it targets is not known. There are no base qualities to consult, and no much larger clone falls within one base.

This receptor was taken from an adult with an advanced solid tumor such as melanoma, head and neck, liver or kidney cancer. The V and J segments used are TRBV28 and TRBJ2-5, with TRBD1 identical over 11 junction bases. The sample consisted of CD4+ or CD8+ T cells sorted from blood, taken in a trial of the OX40 agonist ivuxolimab. The CDR3 region reads CASSSRWTGGRETQYF. The DNA reads as follows: TGTGCCAGCAGTTCGCGCTGGACAGGGGGCCGGGAGACCCAGTACTTC.